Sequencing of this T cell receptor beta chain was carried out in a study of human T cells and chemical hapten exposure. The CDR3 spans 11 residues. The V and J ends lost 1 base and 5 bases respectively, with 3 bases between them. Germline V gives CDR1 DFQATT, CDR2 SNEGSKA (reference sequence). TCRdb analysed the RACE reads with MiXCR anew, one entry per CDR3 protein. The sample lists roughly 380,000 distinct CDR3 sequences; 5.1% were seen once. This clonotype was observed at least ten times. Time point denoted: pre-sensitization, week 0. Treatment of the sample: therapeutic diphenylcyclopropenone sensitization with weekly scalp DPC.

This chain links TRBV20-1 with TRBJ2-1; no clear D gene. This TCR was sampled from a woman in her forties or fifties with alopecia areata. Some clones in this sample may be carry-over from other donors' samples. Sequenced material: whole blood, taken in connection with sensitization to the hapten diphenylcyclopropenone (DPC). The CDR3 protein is CSARADNEQFF. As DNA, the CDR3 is TGCAGTGCTAGAGCTGACAATGAGCAGTTCTTC.